The source of this T cell receptor (beta chain) is a study of cytomegalovirus exposure and HLA in healthy donors. Study outcomes and limitations: Previous analysis showed most TCR beta V segments were productive about 87% or about 30% of the time. The authors enumerated over 150 TCR beta chains as linked to cytomegalovirus. With high specificity and sensitivity, the classifier reportedly diagnosed cytomegalovirus status.

60 Vbeta and 13 Jbeta primers were used in PCR. Method: immunoSEQ multiplex PCR; TCRdb's copy keeps in-frame clones and lacks some. The sample lists around 150,000 clones, 80% seen once, with roughly 4.7% in the top ten. This clone occurred a few times. Its antigen remains unidentified. The CDR3 consists of 16 residues. CDR1 and CDR2 from the germline V gene are SGHRS and YFSETQ. Trimming took 0 bases from V and 3 from J, leaving 13 bases between them. What was sequenced was PBMCs. The clonotype was recovered from a man aged 25 to 40 in good health and CMV-seronegative. The chain couples TRBV5-1 to TRBJ1-3, with D possibly TRBD1 on 5 matching bases. Written as DNA, the CDR3 is TGCGCCAGCAGCTTGGGGGGGGACCTCTTTGGAAACACCATATATTTT. Its protein product is CASSLGGDLFGNTIYF. The entire variable domain, with the rest obtained from reference TRBV5-1 and TRBJ1-3, is as follows: KAGVTQTPRYLIKTRGQQVTLSCSPISGHRSVSWYQQTPGQGLQFLFEYFSETQRNKGNFPGRFSGRQFSNSRSEMNVSTLELGDSALYLCASSLGGDLFGNTIYFGEGSWLTVV.